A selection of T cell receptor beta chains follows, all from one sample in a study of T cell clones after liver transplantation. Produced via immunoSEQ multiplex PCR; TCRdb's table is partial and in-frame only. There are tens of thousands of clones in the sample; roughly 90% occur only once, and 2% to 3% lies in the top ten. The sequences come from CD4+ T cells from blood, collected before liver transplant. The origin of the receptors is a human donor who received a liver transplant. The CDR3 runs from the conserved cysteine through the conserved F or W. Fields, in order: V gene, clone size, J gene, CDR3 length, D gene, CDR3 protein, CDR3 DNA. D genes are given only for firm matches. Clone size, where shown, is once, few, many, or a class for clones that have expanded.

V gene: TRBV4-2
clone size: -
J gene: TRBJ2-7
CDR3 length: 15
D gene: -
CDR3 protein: CASSQEAHKSYEQYF
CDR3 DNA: TGTGCCAGCAGCCAAGAAGCCCACAAATCCTACGAGCAGTACTTC

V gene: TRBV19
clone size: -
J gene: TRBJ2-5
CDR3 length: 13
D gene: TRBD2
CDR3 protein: CASSMASGRTQYF
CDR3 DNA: TGTGCCAGTAGTATGGCTAGCGGGAGGACCCAGTACTTC

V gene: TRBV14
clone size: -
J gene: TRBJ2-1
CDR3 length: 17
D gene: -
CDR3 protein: CASSQDTSAGIYNEQFF
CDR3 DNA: TGTGCCAGCAGCCAAGATACGAGCGCGGGCATCTACAATGAGCAGTTCTTC

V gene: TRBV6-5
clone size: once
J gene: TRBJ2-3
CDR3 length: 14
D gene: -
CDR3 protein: CASSYRGSRDTQYF
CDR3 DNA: TGTGCCAGCAGTTACCGAGGATCCCGGGATACGCAGTATTTT

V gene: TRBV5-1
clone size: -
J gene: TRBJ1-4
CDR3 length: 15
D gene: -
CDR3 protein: CASSLEAVGGEKLFF
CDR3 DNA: TGCGCCAGCAGCTTGGAGGCGGTCGGAGGGGAAAAACTGTTTTTT

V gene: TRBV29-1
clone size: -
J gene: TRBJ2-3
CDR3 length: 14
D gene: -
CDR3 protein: CSVGGGRGADTQYF
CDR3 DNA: TGCAGCGTTGGAGGGGGTCGGGGCGCAGATACGCAGTATTTT

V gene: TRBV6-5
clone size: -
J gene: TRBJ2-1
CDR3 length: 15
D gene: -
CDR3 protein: CASSYSGSSGNEQFF
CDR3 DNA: TGTGCCAGCAGTTACTCGGGTAGTAGCGGCAATGAGCAGTTCTTC

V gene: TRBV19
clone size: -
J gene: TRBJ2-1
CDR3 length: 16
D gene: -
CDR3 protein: CASSTRRQDGQNEQFF
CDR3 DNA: TGTGCCAGTAGTACTCGACGACAGGACGGGCAAAATGAGCAGTTCTTC

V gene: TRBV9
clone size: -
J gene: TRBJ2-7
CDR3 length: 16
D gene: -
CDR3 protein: CASSVAAGGTAYEQYF
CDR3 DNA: TGTGCCAGCAGCGTAGCGGCCGGCGGGACAGCCTACGAGCAGTACTTC

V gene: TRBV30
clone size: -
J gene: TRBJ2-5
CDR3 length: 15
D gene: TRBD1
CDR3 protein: CAWSVGTGPGETQYF
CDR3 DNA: TGTGCCTGGAGTGTTGGGACAGGGCCGGGAGAGACCCAGTACTTC

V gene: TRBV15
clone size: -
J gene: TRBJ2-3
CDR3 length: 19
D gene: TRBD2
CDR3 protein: CATSGVTGGSPSSTDTQYF
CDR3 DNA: TGTGCCACCAGCGGGGTCACGGGAGGTTCTCCCTCTAGCACAGATACGCAGTATTTT

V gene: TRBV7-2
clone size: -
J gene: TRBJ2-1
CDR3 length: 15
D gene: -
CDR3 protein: CASSLAGSSYNEQFF
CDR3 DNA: TGTGCCAGCAGCTTAGCGGGTAGCTCCTACAATGAGCAGTTCTTC

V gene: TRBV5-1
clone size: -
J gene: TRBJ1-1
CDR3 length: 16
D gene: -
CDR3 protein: CASSLETGQMNTEAFF
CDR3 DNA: TGCGCCAGCAGCTTGGAAACAGGGCAGATGAACACTGAAGCTTTCTTT

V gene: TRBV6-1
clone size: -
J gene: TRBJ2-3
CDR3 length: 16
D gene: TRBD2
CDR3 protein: CASSEAHGLAARTQYF
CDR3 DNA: TGTGCCAGCAGTGAAGCCCACGGACTAGCTGCCCGTACGCAGTATTTT

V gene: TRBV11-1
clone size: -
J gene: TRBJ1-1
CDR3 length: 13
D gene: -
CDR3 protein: CASSLNGDTEAFF
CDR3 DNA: TGTGCCAGCAGCTTAAATGGTGACACTGAAGCTTTCTTT

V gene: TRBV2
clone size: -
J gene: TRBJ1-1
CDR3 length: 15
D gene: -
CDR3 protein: CASRYRDTSNTEAFF
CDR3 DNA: TGTGCCAGCAGGTACAGGGATACCTCGAACACTGAAGCTTTCTTT

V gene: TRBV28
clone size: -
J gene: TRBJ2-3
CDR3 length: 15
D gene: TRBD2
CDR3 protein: CASSPTSSDSDTQYF
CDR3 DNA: TGTGCCAGCAGCCCGACTAGCTCAGATTCAGATACGCAGTATTTT

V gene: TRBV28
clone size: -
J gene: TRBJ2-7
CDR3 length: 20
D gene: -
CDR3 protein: CASSSMRPNPPSVRGYEQYF
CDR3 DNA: TGTGCCAGCAGTTCGATGCGCCCCAATCCCCCCTCGGTCCGCGGATACGAGCAGTACTTC

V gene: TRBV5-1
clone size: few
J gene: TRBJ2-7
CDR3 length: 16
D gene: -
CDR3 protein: CASSLAGAGDLYEQYF
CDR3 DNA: TGCGCCAGCAGCTTGGCCGGGGCAGGGGACCTCTACGAGCAGTACTTC

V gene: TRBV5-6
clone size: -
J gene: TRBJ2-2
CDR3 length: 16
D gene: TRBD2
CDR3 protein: CASSFRARGDTGELFF
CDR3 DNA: TGTGCCAGCAGCTTTCGGGCCCGGGGGGACACCGGGGAGCTGTTTTTT

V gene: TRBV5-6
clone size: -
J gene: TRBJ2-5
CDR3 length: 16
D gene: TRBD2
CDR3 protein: CASSFRGLAGQETQYF
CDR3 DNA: TGTGCCAGCAGCTTCCGGGGACTAGCGGGACAAGAGACCCAGTACTTC

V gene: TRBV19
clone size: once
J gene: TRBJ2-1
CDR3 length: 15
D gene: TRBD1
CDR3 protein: CASSIGTGVANEQFF
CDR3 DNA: TGTGCCAGTAGTATTGGAACAGGGGTAGCGAATGAGCAGTTCTTC

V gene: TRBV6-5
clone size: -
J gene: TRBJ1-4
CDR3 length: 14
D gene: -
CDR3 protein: CASSRRGGGEKLFF
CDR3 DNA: TGTGCCAGCAGCCGACGGGGAGGCGGAGAAAAACTGTTTTTT

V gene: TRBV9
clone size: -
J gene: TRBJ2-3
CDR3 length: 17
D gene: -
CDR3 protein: CASSSGLKTESTDTQYF
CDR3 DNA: TGTGCCAGCAGCTCCGGATTAAAGACCGAGAGCACAGATACGCAGTATTTT

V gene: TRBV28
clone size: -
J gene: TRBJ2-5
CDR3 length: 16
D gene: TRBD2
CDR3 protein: CASSYSAGGLGETQYF
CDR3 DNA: TGTGCCAGCAGCTACTCGGCGGGAGGGCTTGGGGAGACCCAGTACTTC

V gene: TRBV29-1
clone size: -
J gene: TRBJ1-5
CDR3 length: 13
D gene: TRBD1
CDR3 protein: CSVGTGLNQPQHF
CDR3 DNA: TGCAGCGTGGGGACAGGGCTAAATCAGCCCCAGCATTTT

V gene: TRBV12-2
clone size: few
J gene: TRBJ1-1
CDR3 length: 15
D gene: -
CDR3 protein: CASRLGFPSNTEAFF
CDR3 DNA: TGTGCAAGTCGCTTAGGGTTCCCCTCGAACACTGAAGCTTTCTTT

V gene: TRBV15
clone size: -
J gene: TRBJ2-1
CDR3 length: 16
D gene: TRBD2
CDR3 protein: CATSRGGLAGYNEQFF
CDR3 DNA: TGTGCCACCAGCAGAGGCGGACTAGCGGGGTACAATGAGCAGTTCTTC